What follows is one T cell receptor beta chain and its context. The data stem from a study of control samples from healthy donors and cancer patients. The CDR3 contains 13 residues. Germline CDR1 is LNHDA and CDR2 is SQIVND (reference sequence). V dropped 3 bases and J dropped 5 bases, with 10 bases sitting between them. Sequenced by immunoSEQ multiplex PCR; TCRdb stores in-frame clones only, minus some. The repertoire holds roughly 130,000 clones, with 91% as singletons. The V and J genes are TRBV19 and TRBJ2-5; perhaps TRBD1 as D (5 bases). This receptor was identified in a man younger than 35 in good health. The sequencing input was blood. In nucleotides, the CDR3 is TGTGCCAGTAGTATCTATCAGGGCGAGACCCAGTACTTC. Protein: CASSIYQGETQYF.